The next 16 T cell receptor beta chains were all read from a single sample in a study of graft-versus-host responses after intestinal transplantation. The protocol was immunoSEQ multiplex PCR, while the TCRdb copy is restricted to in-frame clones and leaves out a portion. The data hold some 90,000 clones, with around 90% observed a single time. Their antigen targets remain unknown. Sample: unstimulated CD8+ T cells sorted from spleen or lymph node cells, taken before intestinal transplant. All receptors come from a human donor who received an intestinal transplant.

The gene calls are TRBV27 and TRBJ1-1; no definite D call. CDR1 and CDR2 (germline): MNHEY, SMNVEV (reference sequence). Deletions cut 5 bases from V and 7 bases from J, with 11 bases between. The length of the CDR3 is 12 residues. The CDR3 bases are TGTGCCAGCAGTCCCCGAGCGAATGAAGCTTTCTTT. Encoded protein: CASSPRANEAFF.

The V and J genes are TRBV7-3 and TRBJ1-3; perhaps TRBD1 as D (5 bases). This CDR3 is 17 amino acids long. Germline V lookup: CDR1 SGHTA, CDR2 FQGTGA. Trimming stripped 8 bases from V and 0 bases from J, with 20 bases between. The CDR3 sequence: CASLKIQDTTSGNTIYF. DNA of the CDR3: TGTGCCAGCCTAAAGATACAGGACACCACCTCTGGAAACACCATATATTTT.

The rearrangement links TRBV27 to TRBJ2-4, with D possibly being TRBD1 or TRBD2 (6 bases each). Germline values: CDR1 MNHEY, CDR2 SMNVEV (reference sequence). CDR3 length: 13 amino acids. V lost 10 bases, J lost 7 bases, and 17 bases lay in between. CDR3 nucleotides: TGTGCCACCGGGACATCGGAGGGGAACATTCAGTACTTC. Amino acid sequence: CATGTSEGNIQYF.

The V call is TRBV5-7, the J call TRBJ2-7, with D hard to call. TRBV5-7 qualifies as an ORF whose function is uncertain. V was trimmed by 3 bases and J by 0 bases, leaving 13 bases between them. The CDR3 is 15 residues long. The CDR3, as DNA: TGTGCCAGCAGCTCCTGGGTCCTGAGCTCCTACGAGCAGTACTTC. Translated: CASSSWVLSSYEQYF.

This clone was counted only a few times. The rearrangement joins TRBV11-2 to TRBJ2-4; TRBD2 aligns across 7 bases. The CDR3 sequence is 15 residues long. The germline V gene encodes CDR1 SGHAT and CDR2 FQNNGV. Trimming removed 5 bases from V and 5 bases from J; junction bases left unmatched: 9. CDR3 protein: CASSLWRGKENIQYF. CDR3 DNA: TGTGCCAGCAGCCTCTGGCGGGGGAAAGAAAACATTCAGTACTTC.

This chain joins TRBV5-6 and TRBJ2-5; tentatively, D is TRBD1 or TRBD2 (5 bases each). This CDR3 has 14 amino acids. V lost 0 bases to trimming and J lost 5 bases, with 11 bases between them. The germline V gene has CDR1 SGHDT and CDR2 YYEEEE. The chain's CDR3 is CASSLGGTWETQYF. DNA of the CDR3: TGTGCCAGCAGCTTGGGGGGGACCTGGGAGACCCAGTACTTC.

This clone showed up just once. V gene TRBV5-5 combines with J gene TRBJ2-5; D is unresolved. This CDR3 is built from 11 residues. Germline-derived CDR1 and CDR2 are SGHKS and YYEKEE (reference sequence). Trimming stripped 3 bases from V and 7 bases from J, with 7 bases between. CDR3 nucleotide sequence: TGTGCCAGCAGCTCAGTACGGACCCAGTACTTC. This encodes CASSSVRTQYF.

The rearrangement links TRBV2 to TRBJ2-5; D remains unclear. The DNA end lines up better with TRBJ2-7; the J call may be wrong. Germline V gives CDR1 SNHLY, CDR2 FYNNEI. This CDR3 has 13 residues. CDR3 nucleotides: TGTGCCAGCAGTGGGGCGGAGACCTACGAGCAGTACTTC. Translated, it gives CASSGAETYEQYF.

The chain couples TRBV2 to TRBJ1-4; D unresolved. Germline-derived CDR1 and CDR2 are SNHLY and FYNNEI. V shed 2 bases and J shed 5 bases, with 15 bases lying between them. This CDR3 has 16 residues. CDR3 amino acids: CASSEFLVRPNEKLFF. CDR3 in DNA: TGTGCCAGCAGTGAATTTCTGGTCAGGCCAAATGAAAAACTGTTTTTT.

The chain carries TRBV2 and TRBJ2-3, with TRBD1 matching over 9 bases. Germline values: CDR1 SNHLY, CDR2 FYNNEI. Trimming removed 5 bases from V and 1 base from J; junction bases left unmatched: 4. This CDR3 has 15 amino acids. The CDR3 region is CASSLQGAGTDTQYF. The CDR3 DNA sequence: TGTGCCAGCAGTCTACAGGGGGCTGGCACAGATACGCAGTATTTT.

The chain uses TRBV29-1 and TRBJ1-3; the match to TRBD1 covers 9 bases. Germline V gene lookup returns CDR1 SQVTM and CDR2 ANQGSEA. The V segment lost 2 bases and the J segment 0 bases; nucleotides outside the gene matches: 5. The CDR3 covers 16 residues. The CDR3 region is CSVEMTGGFSGNTIYF. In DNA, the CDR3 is TGCAGCGTTGAAATGACAGGGGGATTCTCTGGAAACACCATATATTTT.

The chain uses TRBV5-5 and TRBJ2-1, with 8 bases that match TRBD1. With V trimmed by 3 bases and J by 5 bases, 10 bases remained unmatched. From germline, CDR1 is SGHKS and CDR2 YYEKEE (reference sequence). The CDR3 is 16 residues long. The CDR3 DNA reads TGTGCCAGCAGCTCTCCCGTAGGACAGGGCCACAATGAGCAGTTCTTC. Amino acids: CASSSPVGQGHNEQFF.

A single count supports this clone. CDR3 nucleotides: TGTGCCAGCAGTTTATCGCGGGACTATAATTCACCCCTCCACTTT. This codes for CASSLSRDYNSPLHF. The chain joins TRBV27 to TRBJ1-6; D is undetermined. The CDR3 loop spans 15 amino acids. Per germline, CDR1 MNHEY and CDR2 SMNVEV (reference sequence). Trimming took 0 bases from V and 3 from J, leaving 6 bases between them.

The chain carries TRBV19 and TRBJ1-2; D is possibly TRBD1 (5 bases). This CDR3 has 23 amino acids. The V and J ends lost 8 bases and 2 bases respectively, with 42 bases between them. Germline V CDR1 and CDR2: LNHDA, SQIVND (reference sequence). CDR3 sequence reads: CASGRDPRTGGVSSPTRNYGYTF. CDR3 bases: TGTGCCAGTGGACGGGACCCAAGGACTGGTGGCGTCTCCTCCCCTACTAGAAACTATGGCTACACCTTC.

The CDR3 loop is CASSLGSRPQHF. The CDR3, as DNA: TGTGCCAGCAGCTTAGGATCAAGGCCCCAGCATTTT. The V call is TRBV7-9, the J call TRBJ1-5; D is unclear. This CDR3 is built from 12 residues. Germline V gene lookup returns CDR1 SEHNR and CDR2 FQNEAQ (reference sequence). V lost 1 base and J 9 bases, leaving 7 bases between the germline ends.

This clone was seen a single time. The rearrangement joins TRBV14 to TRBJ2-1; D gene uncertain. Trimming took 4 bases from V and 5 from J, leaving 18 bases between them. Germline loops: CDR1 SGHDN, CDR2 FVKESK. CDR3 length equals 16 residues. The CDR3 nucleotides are TGTGCCAGCAGCCCCCCGGCAGGAACGATCCACAATGAGCAGTTCTTC. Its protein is CASSPPAGTIHNEQFF.